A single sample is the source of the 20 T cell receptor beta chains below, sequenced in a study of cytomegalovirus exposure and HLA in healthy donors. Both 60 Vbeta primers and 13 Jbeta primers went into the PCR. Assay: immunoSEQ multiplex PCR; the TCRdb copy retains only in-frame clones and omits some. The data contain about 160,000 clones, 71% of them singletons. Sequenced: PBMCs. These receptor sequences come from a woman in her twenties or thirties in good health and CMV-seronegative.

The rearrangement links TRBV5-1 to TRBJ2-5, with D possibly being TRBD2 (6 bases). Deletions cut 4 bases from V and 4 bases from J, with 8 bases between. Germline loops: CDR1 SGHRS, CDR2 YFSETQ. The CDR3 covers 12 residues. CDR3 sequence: CASSEEGETQYF. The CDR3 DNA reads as TGCGCCAGCAGCGAGGAGGGAGAGACCCAGTACTTC.

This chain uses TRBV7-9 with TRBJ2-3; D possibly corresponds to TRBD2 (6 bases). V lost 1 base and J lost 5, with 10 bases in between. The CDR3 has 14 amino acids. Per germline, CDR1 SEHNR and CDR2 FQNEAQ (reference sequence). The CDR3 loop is CASSLGLVVDTQYF. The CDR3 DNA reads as TGTGCCAGCAGCTTAGGACTAGTAGTAGATACGCAGTATTTT.

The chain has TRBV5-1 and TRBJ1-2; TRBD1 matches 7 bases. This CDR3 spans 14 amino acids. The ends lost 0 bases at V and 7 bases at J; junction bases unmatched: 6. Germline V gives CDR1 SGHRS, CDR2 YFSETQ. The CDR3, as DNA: TGCGCCAGCAGCTTGGGGGACAGTGAAGCTGGCTACACCTTC. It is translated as CASSLGDSEAGYTF. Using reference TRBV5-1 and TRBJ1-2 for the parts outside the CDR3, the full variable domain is KAGVTQTPRYLIKTRGQQVTLSCSPISGHRSVSWYQQTPGQGLQFLFEYFSETQRNKGNFPGRFSGRQFSNSRSEMNVSTLELGDSALYLCASSLGDSEAGYTFGSGTRLTVV.

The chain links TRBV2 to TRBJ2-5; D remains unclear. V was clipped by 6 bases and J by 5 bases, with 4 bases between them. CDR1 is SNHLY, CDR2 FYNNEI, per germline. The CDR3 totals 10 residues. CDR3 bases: TGTGCCAGCAGGAGGGAGACCCAGTACTTC. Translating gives CASRRETQYF.

Here the CDR3 DNA reads TGTGCCAGCAGCTTAGGGGTAGCGGGATCTCCCTACGAGCAGTACTTC. As protein: CASSLGVAGSPYEQYF. V and J are TRBV7-2 and TRBJ2-7; TRBD2 agrees at 8 bases. CDR3 length equals 16 residues. The V segment lost 1 base and the J segment 2 bases; nucleotides outside the gene matches: 7. Germline V gives CDR1 SGHTA, CDR2 FQGNSA.

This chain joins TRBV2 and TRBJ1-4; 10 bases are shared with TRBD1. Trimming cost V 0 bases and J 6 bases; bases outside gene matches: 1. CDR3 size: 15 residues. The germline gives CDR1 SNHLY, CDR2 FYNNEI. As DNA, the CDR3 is TGTGCCAGCAGTGAAGCGGGGACAGGGGATGAAAAACTGTTTTTT. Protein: CASSEAGTGDEKLFF.

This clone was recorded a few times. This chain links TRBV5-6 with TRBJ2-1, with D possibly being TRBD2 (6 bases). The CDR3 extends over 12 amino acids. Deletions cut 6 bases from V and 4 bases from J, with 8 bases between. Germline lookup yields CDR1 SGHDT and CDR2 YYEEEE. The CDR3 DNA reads TGTGCCAGCACCGCGGGGTACAATGAGCAGTTCTTC. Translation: CASTAGYNEQFF.

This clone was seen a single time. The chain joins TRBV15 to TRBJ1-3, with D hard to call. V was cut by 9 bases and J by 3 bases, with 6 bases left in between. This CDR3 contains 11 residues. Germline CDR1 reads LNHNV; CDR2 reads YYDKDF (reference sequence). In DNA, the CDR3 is TGTGCCACTATCAGTGGAAACACCATATATTTT. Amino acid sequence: CATISGNTIYF.

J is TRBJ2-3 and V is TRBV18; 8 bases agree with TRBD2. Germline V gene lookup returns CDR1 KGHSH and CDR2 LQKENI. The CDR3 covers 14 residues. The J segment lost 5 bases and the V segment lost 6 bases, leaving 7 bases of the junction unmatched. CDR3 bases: TGTGCCAGCTCCCCAGGACTAGCAGTAGATACGCAGTATTTT. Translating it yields CASSPGLAVDTQYF.

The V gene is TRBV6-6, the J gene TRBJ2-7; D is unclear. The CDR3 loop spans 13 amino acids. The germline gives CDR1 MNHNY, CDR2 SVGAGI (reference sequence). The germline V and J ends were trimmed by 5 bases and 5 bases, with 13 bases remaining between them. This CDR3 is CASSQARFHEQYF. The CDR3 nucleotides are TGTGCCAGCAGTCAGGCCCGGTTCCACGAGCAGTACTTC.

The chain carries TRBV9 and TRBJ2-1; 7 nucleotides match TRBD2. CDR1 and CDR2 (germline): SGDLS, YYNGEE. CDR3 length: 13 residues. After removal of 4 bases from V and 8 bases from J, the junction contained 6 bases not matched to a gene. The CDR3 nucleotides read TGTGCCAGCAGCTTCTCACGGGGGGATGAGCAGTTCTTC. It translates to CASSFSRGDEQFF. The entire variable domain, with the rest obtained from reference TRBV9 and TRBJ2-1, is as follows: DSGVTQTPKHLITATGQRVTLRCSPRSGDLSVYWYQQSLDQGLQFLIQYYNGEERAKGNILERFSAQQFPDLHSELNLSSLELGDSALYFCASSFSRGDEQFFGPGTRLTVL.

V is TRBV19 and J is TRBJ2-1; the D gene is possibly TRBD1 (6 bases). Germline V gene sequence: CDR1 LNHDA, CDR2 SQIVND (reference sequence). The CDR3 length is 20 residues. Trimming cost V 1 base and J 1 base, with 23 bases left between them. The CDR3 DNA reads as TGTGCCAGTAGTATAGCGTCGAGGGGGTACGGGGCTGGGTCCTACAATGAGCAGTTCTTC. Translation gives CASSIASRGYGAGSYNEQFF.

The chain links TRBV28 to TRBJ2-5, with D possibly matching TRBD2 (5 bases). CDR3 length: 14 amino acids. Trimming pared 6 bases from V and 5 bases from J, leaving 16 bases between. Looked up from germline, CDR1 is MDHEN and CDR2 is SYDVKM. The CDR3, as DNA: TGTGCCAGCAGGGCGGGCCACCTTAGGGAGACCCAGTACTTC. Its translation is CASRAGHLRETQYF.

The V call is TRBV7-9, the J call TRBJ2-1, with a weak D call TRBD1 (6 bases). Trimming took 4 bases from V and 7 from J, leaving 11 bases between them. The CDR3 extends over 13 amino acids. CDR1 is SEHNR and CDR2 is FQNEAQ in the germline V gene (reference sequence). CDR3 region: CASSSTQGNEQFF. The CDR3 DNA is TGTGCCAGCAGCTCCACACAGGGTAATGAGCAGTTCTTC.

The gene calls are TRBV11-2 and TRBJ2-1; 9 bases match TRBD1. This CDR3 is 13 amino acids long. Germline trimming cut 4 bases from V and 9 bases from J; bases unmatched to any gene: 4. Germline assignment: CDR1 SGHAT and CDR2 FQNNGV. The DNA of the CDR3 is TGTGCCAGCAGCTCGGGACAGGGTGTTGAGCAGTTCTTC. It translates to CASSSGQGVEQFF.

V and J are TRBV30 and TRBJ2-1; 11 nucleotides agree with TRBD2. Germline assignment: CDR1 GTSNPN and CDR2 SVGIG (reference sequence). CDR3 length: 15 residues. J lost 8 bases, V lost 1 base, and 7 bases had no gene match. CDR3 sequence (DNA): TGTGCCTGGAGTGCCACTAGCGGGAGTCCCCATGAGCAGTTCTTC. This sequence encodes CAWSATSGSPHEQFF. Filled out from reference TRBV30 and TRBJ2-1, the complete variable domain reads SQTIHQWPATLVQPVGSPLSLECTVEGTSNPNLYWYRQAAGRGLQLLFYSVGIGQISSEVPQNLSASRPQDRQFILSSKKLLLSDSGFYLCAWSATSGSPHEQFFGPGTRLTVL.

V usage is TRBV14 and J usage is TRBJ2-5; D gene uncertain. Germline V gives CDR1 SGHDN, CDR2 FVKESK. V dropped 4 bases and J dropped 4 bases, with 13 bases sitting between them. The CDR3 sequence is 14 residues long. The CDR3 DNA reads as TGTGCCAGCAGCCTCTACACGGGTATAGAGACCCAGTACTTC. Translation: CASSLYTGIETQYF.

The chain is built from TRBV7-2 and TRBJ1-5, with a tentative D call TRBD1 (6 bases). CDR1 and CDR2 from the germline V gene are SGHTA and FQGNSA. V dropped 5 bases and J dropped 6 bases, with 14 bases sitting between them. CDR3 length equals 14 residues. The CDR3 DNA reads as TGTGCCAGCAGCCCAACAGGGTACTCTCAGCCCCAGCATTTT. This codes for CASSPTGYSQPQHF.

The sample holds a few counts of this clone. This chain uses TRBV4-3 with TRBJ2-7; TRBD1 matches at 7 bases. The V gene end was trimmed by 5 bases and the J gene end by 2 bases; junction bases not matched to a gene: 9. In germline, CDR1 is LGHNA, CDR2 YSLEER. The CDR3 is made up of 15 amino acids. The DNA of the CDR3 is TGCGCCAGCAGCATTAGGGCTGGGACAGCCTACGAGCAGTACTTC. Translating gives CASSIRAGTAYEQYF.

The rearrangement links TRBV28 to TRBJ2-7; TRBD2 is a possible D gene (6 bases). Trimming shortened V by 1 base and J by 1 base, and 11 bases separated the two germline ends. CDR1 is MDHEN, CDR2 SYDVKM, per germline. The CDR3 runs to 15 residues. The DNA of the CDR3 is TGTGCCAGCAGTTTATCGGGAGCCGAGTCCTACGAGCAGTACTTC. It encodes CASSLSGAESYEQYF.